Below, 26 T cell receptor beta chains from the same sample are listed, as sequenced in a study of T cell repertoires in ileal Crohn's disease (dated by TCRdb to about 2019). Library creation used the immunoSEQ multiplex PCR assay. The source is immuneACCESS, and TCRdb retained only in-frame sequences with V and J called. Part of the clones is not carried over; for the studies checked, unresolved V genes explain less than half of this, and the remainder is unexplained. This sample is represented by approximately 5,700 clones; roughly four fifths of them were singletons. The top ten constitute roughly 14% of the sample. The sequenced sample was ileal tissue. The source of these receptors is an adult with Crohn's disease.

The V gene is TRBV7-9, the J gene TRBJ2-1; 12 bases line up with TRBD2. Trimming cost V 6 bases and J 3 bases; bases outside gene matches: 6. There are 16 residues in the CDR3. Germline V CDR1 and CDR2: SEHNR, FQNEAQ (reference sequence). CDR3: CASRLTSGGVYNEQFF. As DNA, the CDR3 is TGTGCCAGCAGATTGACTAGCGGGGGTGTCTACAATGAGCAGTTCTTC.

The chain joins TRBV18 to TRBJ1-4, with 10 bases identical to TRBD1. The CDR3 runs to 15 residues. V trimming: 1 base; J trimming: 6 bases; junction bases outside the gene matches: 2. Per germline, CDR1 KGHSH and CDR2 LQKENI. The CDR3 bases are TGTGCCAGCTCACCACTGGGGACAGGGGATGAAAAACTGTTTTTT. Its translation: CASSPLGTGDEKLFF.

This chain links TRBV28 with TRBJ2-7; possible D gene TRBD2, 7 bases. With 7 bases removed from V and 1 base from J, the gap between germline ends came to 17 bases. CDR3 size: 15 residues. CDR1 is MDHEN and CDR2 is SYDVKM in the germline V gene. The CDR3 bases are TGTGCCAGCAAAGTGACGGGGGGCCCTTCCTACGAGCAGTACTTC. It encodes CASKVTGGPSYEQYF. Using reference TRBV28 and TRBJ2-7 for the parts outside the CDR3, the full variable domain is DVKVTQSSRYLVKRTGEKVFLECVQDMDHENMFWYRQDPGLGLRLIYFSYDVKMKEKGDIPEGYSVSREKKERFSLILESASTNQTSMYLCASKVTGGPSYEQYFGPGTRLTVT.

This chain connects TRBV10-3 to TRBJ1-1; TRBD1 matches 9 bases. The length of the CDR3 is 13 residues. The V gene's germline CDR1 is ENHRY and CDR2 SYGVKD. V shed 6 bases, J shed 4 bases, and the junction held 3 bases outside the gene matches. CDR3 sequence reads: CAISTGGGTEAFF. The DNA for the CDR3 is TGTGCCATCAGCACAGGGGGCGGCACTGAAGCTTTCTTT.

The chain joins TRBV2 to TRBJ2-7, with D perhaps matching TRBD2 (6 bases). The CDR3 contains 14 residues. CDR1 and CDR2 from the germline V gene are SNHLY and FYNNEI. The V gene lost 5 bases and the J gene lost 3 bases, with 14 bases spanning the gap. CDR3 coding DNA: TGTGCCAGCAGTCACCCGGGACTCGGCTACGAGCAGTACTTC. As protein: CASSHPGLGYEQYF.

The chain links TRBV29-1 to TRBJ2-7, with TRBD1 matching over 7 bases. This CDR3 is built from 12 residues. CDR1 is SQVTM and CDR2 is ANQGSEA in the germline V gene. V gave up 6 bases and J gave up 1 base; unmatched junction bases: 3. CDR3 nucleotide sequence: TGCAGCGTACGACAGGGTTCCTACGAGCAGTACTTC. It codes for CSVRQGSYEQYF.

J is TRBJ1-1 and V is TRBV10-3; no clear D gene. The germline V gene encodes CDR1 ENHRY and CDR2 SYGVKD. The CDR3 spans 12 residues. Trimming removed 9 bases from V and 3 bases from J, with 11 bases in between. CDR3 nucleotides: TGTGCCATAGCAGTGGGAGACACTGAAGCTTTCTTT. Translating gives CAIAVGDTEAFF.

This chain connects TRBV2 to TRBJ2-1, with TRBD2 identical over 7 bases. The CDR3 has 15 residues. V lost 10 bases to trimming and J lost 9 bases; unmatched junction nucleotides: 18. The germline gives CDR1 SNHLY, CDR2 FYNNEI. The CDR3 is CATRWRESVGGEQFF. For the CDR3, the DNA is TGTGCCACCAGGTGGCGGGAGAGTGTTGGCGGTGAGCAGTTCTTC.

This chain joins TRBV19 and TRBJ2-1; unclear D gene. The CDR3 covers 15 residues. CDR1 is LNHDA, CDR2 SQIVND, per germline (reference sequence). V lost 2 bases and J lost 0, with 8 bases in between. CDR3 protein: CASSISVSSYNEQFF. CDR3 nucleotide sequence: TGTGCCAGTAGTATAAGCGTGAGCTCCTACAATGAGCAGTTCTTC.

The rearrangement joins TRBV5-1 to TRBJ2-7, with TRBD1 matching over 9 bases. CDR1 and CDR2 from the germline V gene are SGHRS and YFSETQ. The CDR3 spans 15 residues. V shed 5 bases, J shed 1 base, and the junction held 7 bases outside the gene matches. The CDR3 region has the DNA TGCGCCAGCAGGTCGGGACAGGGCCGTTCCTACGAGCAGTACTTC. This translates into CASRSGQGRSYEQYF. Combining the CDR3 with reference TRBV5-1 and TRBJ2-7 gives the whole variable domain KAGVTQTPRYLIKTRGQQVTLSCSPISGHRSVSWYQQTPGQGLQFLFEYFSETQRNKGNFPGRFSGRQFSNSRSEMNVSTLELGDSALYLCASRSGQGRSYEQYFGPGTRLTVT.

This clone was seen only once. The rearrangement links TRBV28 to TRBJ1-1; TRBD1 matches 9 bases. Per germline, CDR1 MDHEN and CDR2 SYDVKM. The ends lost 3 bases at V and 10 bases at J; junction bases unmatched: 21. The CDR3 is 18 residues long. This CDR3 is CASSFGRPLRDRERGAFF. The CDR3 DNA sequence: TGTGCCAGCAGTTTTGGGCGTCCCCTCCGGGACAGGGAAAGGGGAGCTTTCTTT. The full variable domain, rest sourced from reference TRBV28 and TRBJ1-1, is DVKVTQSSRYLVKRTGEKVFLECVQDMDHENMFWYRQDPGLGLRLIYFSYDVKMKEKGDIPEGYSVSREKKERFSLILESASTNQTSMYLCASSFGRPLRDRERGAFFGQGTRLTVV.

The gene calls are TRBV10-2 and TRBJ2-7; D perhaps matches TRBD1 (5 bases). Germline-derived CDR1 and CDR2 are WSHSY and SAAADI. This CDR3 has 13 amino acids. V was cut by 3 bases and J by 1 base, with 7 bases left in between. The CDR3 region is CASSEDSSYEQYF. CDR3 nucleotide sequence: TGCGCCAGCAGTGAAGACAGTTCCTACGAGCAGTACTTC.

The CDR3 here is CASSYSQGPGNTIYF. The CDR3 nucleotides read TGTGCCAGCAGTTACTCACAGGGCCCTGGAAACACCATATATTTT. The chain recombines TRBV6-5 with TRBJ1-3, with a weak D call TRBD1 (6 bases). This CDR3 comprises 15 residues. Germline V gives CDR1 MNHEY, CDR2 SVGAGI. Trimming removed 0 bases at V and 2 bases at J, with 8 bases between.

The chain is built from TRBV7-9 and TRBJ2-1; 10 bases match TRBD2. The CDR3 runs 15 residues. V lost 2 bases, J lost 6 bases, and 4 bases stayed unmatched. Germline CDR1 is SEHNR and CDR2 is FQNEAQ (reference sequence). This CDR3 is CASSLSSGGANEQFF. The CDR3 bases are TGTGCCAGCAGCTTATCGAGCGGGGGGGCCAATGAGCAGTTCTTC. The full variable domain, its missing parts supplied by reference TRBV7-9 and TRBJ2-1, is DTGVSQNPRHKITKRGQNVTFRCDPISEHNRLYWYRQTLGQGPEFLTYFQNEAQLEKSRLLSDRFSAERPKGSFSTLEIQRTEQGDSAMYLCASSLSSGGANEQFFGPGTRLTVL.

The V call is TRBV5-6, the J call TRBJ2-6, with D unresolved. Germline V gene lookup returns CDR1 SGHDT and CDR2 YYEEEE. V lost 5 bases to trimming and J lost 8 bases, with 11 bases between them. The CDR3 has 13 residues. The CDR3 DNA reads TGTGCCAGCAGATTCCAGGTGCCCAACGTCCTGACTTTC. Amino acids: CASRFQVPNVLTF.

This chain connects TRBV6-5 to TRBJ2-1; TRBD2 matches at 9 bases. The CDR3 covers 14 residues. V dropped 7 bases and J dropped 9; count of bases not matched to a gene: 10. Germline assignment: CDR1 MNHEY and CDR2 SVGAGI. CDR3 DNA sequence: TGTGCCAGCAAGCGCGGGGGGGCTACCCTTGAGCAGTTCTTC. Translating gives CASKRGGATLEQFF.

This clone was detected only a few times. J is TRBJ2-7 and V is TRBV10-1; D is possibly TRBD1 (5 bases). Trimming cost V 0 bases and J 5 bases, with 11 bases left between them. The CDR3 sequence is 14 residues long. The V gene's germline CDR1 is WNHNN and CDR2 SYGVQD (reference sequence). The CDR3 sequence is CASSESSGFHEQYF. CDR3 sequence (DNA): TGCGCCAGCAGTGAGTCCTCAGGGTTCCACGAGCAGTACTTC.

The chain couples TRBV6-1 to TRBJ2-5; D is perhaps TRBD2 (5 bases). Germline V gene sequence: CDR1 MNHNS, CDR2 SASEGT. This CDR3 comprises 14 residues. The V end lost 7 bases, the J end lost 5 bases, and 17 bases lay between the germline ends. In nucleotides, the CDR3 is TGTGCCAGCACGGTGGGAGCCCCCGGGGAGACCCAGTACTTC. Its translation: CASTVGAPGETQYF.

The chain employs TRBV7-9 and TRBJ2-7; D is possibly TRBD1 (5 bases). Trimming cost V 8 bases and J 4 bases, with 24 bases left between them. The CDR3 runs to 16 residues. Looked up from germline, CDR1 is SEHNR and CDR2 is FQNEAQ (reference sequence). CDR3 in DNA: TGTGCCAGCCAGGGTGGGCGGCCTCCCCTCCAATACGAGCAGTACTTC. Encoded protein: CASQGGRPPLQYEQYF.

This clone occurred once. The J gene is TRBJ2-3, the V gene TRBV9, with 9 bases that match TRBD2. Germline CDR1 SGDLS, CDR2 YYNGEE. The V gene end was trimmed by 0 bases and the J gene end by 2 bases; junction bases not matched to a gene: 4. The CDR3 has 16 residues. The CDR3 is CASSVGGGRATDTQYF. The CDR3 nucleotides read TGTGCCAGCAGCGTAGGGGGCGGGAGGGCCACAGATACGCAGTATTTT.

J is TRBJ1-5 and V is TRBV28, with D unresolved. The CDR3 is made up of 12 amino acids. CDR1 and CDR2 from the germline V gene are MDHEN and SYDVKM. V dropped 2 bases and J dropped 6 bases, with 5 bases sitting between them. The CDR3 loop reads CASSLPSQPQHF. The CDR3 bases are TGTGCCAGCAGTTTACCCTCTCAGCCCCAGCATTTT. Full variable domain (outside the CDR3, taken from reference TRBV28 and TRBJ1-5): DVKVTQSSRYLVKRTGEKVFLECVQDMDHENMFWYRQDPGLGLRLIYFSYDVKMKEKGDIPEGYSVSREKKERFSLILESASTNQTSMYLCASSLPSQPQHFGDGTRLSIL.

The rearrangement links TRBV5-1 to TRBJ2-2; possible D gene TRBD1, 5 bases. The CDR3 is 15 amino acids. The V end lost 5 bases, the J end lost 1 base, and 12 bases lay between the germline ends. Germline V gene sequence: CDR1 SGHRS, CDR2 YFSETQ. CDR3 bases: TGCGCCAGCAGAAGTCCGGACAAGAACACCGGGGAGCTGTTTTTT. The encoded protein is CASRSPDKNTGELFF.

The rearrangement links TRBV10-3 to TRBJ2-7, with D tentatively TRBD2 (7 bases). The CDR3 consists of 16 residues. V was pared by 1 base and J by 5 bases, with 18 bases between. Germline loops: CDR1 ENHRY, CDR2 SYGVKD. DNA of the CDR3: TGTGCCATCAGTGAGTTTGGTGGGGGGGGCCACCACGAGCAGTACTTC. Translation gives CAISEFGGGGHHEQYF.

V gene TRBV19 combines with J gene TRBJ2-7, with D maybe TRBD1 (6 bases). This CDR3 spans 13 amino acids. CDR1 LNHDA and CDR2 SQIVND come from the germline V gene (reference sequence). The germline V and J ends were trimmed by 4 bases and 9 bases, with 16 bases remaining between them. The CDR3 spells CASSSRDTDAQYF. The DNA of the CDR3 is TGTGCCAGTAGTAGCCGGGACACCGACGCGCAGTACTTC.

The rearrangement joins TRBV11-1 to TRBJ2-7, with D hard to call. V shed 0 bases and J shed 4 bases, with 4 bases lying between them. This CDR3 is 12 amino acids long. Germline V gives CDR1 SGHAT, CDR2 FQDESV (reference sequence). The CDR3 region is CASSLAGYEQYF. Written as DNA, the CDR3 is TGTGCCAGCAGCTTAGCCGGTTACGAGCAGTACTTC.

By share, this clone ranks as large. The CDR3 DNA reads TGCGCCAGCAGCTCGGTAGGGGGTCAGGGGGAATACGAGCAGTACTTC. Protein: CASSSVGGQGEYEQYF. The gene calls are TRBV5-1 and TRBJ2-7; the match to TRBD1 covers 7 bases. The CDR3 is 16 amino acids. Germline trimming cut 3 bases from V and 4 bases from J; bases unmatched to any gene: 13. Germline CDR1 and CDR2: SGHRS and YFSETQ.